Below, 15 T cell receptor beta chains from the same sample are listed, as sequenced in a study of T-cell memory formation after mild COVID-19. TCRdb processed the 5' RACE reads anew with MiXCR; each CDR3 protein has one entry. The sample lists a few hundred thousand distinct CDR3 sequences; over 20% were seen once. The sample taken for sequencing was PBMCs or a T cell subset sorted from them (not recorded which). The source is an adult woman who had mild COVID-19 (a few samples of this study predate the infection). Cell type and time point are not known.

This sequence joins TRBV5-1 and TRBJ2-3, with a possible D match to TRBD2 (6 bases). Germline loops: CDR1 SGHRS, CDR2 YFSETQ. V dropped 0 bases and J dropped 0 bases, with 11 bases sitting between them. The CDR3 loop spans 16 amino acids. The CDR3 spells CASSLGRVSSTDTQYF. In nucleotides, the CDR3 is TGCGCCAGCAGCTTGGGGAGGGTCTCCAGCACAGATACGCAGTATTTT.

J is TRBJ1-2 and V is TRBV7-9; D unresolved. Germline V gene lookup returns CDR1 SEHNR and CDR2 FQNEAQ (reference sequence). The CDR3 contains 14 residues. Trimming removed 2 bases at V and 8 bases at J, with 15 bases between. The CDR3 protein is CASSLQVVRGGYTF. The CDR3 DNA reads TGTGCCAGCAGCTTACAGGTCGTCCGAGGGGGCTACACCTTC.

The chain recombines TRBV3-1 with TRBJ2-3; D is possibly TRBD1 (6 bases). This CDR3 is built from 17 residues. Germline V gene sequence: CDR1 LGHDT, CDR2 YNNKEL (reference sequence). Trimming left V 2 bases short and J 2 bases short, with 17 bases between. The CDR3 coding sequence is TGTGCCAGCAGCCAAATTTTCCCGGACAGTTACACAGATACGCAGTATTTT. Translated, it gives CASSQIFPDSYTDTQYF.

This clonotype is classed as medium-sized. The chain employs TRBV6-2 or TRBV6-3 and TRBJ2-7, with D maybe TRBD2 (6 bases). The CDR3 runs to 13 residues. Trimming removed 2 bases at V and 5 bases at J, with 10 bases between. The germline CDR1 and CDR2 sequences are MNHEY and SVGEGT. For the CDR3, the DNA is TGTGCCAGCAGTTACAACAGACTAGACGAGCAGTACTTC. It translates to CASSYNRLDEQYF.

About this clonotype: A read error may explain this, as a much larger clone is one base away. The V call is TRBV5-1, the J call TRBJ2-2; 8 bases agree with TRBD1. Trimming took 5 bases from V and 1 from J; bases not matched to a gene: 1. The germline CDR1 and CDR2 sequences are SGHRS and YFSETQ. This CDR3 is 14 amino acids long. Written as DNA, the CDR3 is TGCGCCAGCAGAGGGACAGGGAACACCGGGGAGCTGTTTTTT. This codes for CASRGTGNTGELFF.

The gene calls are TRBV12-3 or TRBV12-4 and TRBJ2-7; 7 bases map to TRBD2. The CDR3 runs to 14 residues. The ends lost 5 bases at V and 4 bases at J; junction bases unmatched: 8. The DNA for the CDR3 is TGTGCCAGCAGTCCGGGTGCTAGCGGTTACGAGCAGTACTTC. This sequence encodes CASSPGASGYEQYF.

This clonotype was seen a few times. V gene TRBV4-1 combines with J gene TRBJ2-2; D not resolved. V gave up 1 base and J gave up 7 bases, with 13 bases separating them. Germline-derived CDR1 and CDR2 are MGHRA and YSYEKL. CDR3 length: 15 residues. The CDR3 DNA reads TGCGCCAGCAGCCAAGTGTCGACGTCGAGCGGGGAGCTGTTTTTT. Translation gives CASSQVSTSSGELFF.

This clonotype was seen many times. The chain has TRBV29-1 and TRBJ2-3, with D perhaps TRBD1 (5 bases). Germline V lookup: CDR1 SQVTM, CDR2 ANQGSEA. The CDR3 runs to 13 residues. Trimming left V 2 bases short and J 10 bases short, with 16 bases between. DNA of the CDR3: TGCAGCGTTGAATGGGCAGGGTCAATGGCGCAGTATTTT. Encoded protein: CSVEWAGSMAQYF.

The chain recombines TRBV7-2 with TRBJ1-1; a possible D gene is TRBD1 (5 bases). With 2 bases removed from V and 8 bases from J, the gap between germline ends came to 9 bases. The germline V gene encodes CDR1 SGHTA and CDR2 FQGNSA. This CDR3 spans 12 amino acids. The CDR3 loop is CASSLIRVEAFF. The CDR3 DNA is TGTGCCAGCAGCTTAATCAGGGTCGAAGCTTTCTTT.

This clonotype has only a few counts. V gene TRBV12-3 or TRBV12-4 combines with J gene TRBJ2-1, with no clear D. Trimming cost V 3 bases and J 4 bases, with 7 bases left between them. There are 13 residues in the CDR3. The CDR3 is CASSFQQYNEQFF. In DNA form, the CDR3 reads TGTGCCAGCAGTTTTCAACAGTACAATGAGCAGTTCTTC.

This chain connects TRBV5-4 to TRBJ2-5, with D maybe TRBD1 (5 bases). Per germline, CDR1 SGHNT and CDR2 YYREEE (reference sequence). The CDR3 spans 15 residues. Trimming removed 0 bases at V and 1 base at J, with 10 bases between. The CDR3: CASSLVTARQETQYF. DNA for the CDR3: TGTGCCAGCAGCTTGGTGACAGCTCGCCAAGAGACCCAGTACTTC.

The genes are TRBV6-5 and TRBJ1-5; 7 bases are shared with TRBD1. CDR1 MNHEY and CDR2 SVGAGI come from the germline V gene. The CDR3 consists of 16 residues. J was trimmed by 0 bases and V by 8 bases; bases with no gene match: 10. CDR3: CASRRQGRYSNQPQHF. The CDR3 region has the DNA TGTGCCAGCCGTCGACAGGGCCGTTATAGCAATCAGCCCCAGCATTTT.

This clonotype turned up a few times. In nucleotides, the CDR3 is TGTGCCAGCAGTTACCCCGGGACAGGGGCCCCAAGGGCCGGGGAGCTGTTTTTT. Amino acid sequence: CASSYPGTGAPRAGELFF. This chain links TRBV6-2 or TRBV6-3 with TRBJ2-2, with 10 bases matching TRBD1. J gave up 6 bases and V 2 bases, and 12 bases lay outside the gene matches. Germline V gives CDR1 MNHEY, CDR2 SVGEGT. The CDR3 extends over 18 amino acids.

This clonotype was observed a few times. This sequence joins TRBV3-1 and TRBJ2-1, with no clear D. The CDR3 totals 15 residues. V was pared by 1 base and J by 6 bases, with 13 bases between. Per the germline V gene, CDR1 is LGHDT and CDR2 is YNNKEL (reference sequence). The DNA of the CDR3 is TGTGCCAGCAGCCAAGTCCTTCGAAGCCGCAATGAGCAGTTCTTC. Translation: CASSQVLRSRNEQFF.

The sample holds one count of this clonotype. J is TRBJ2-5 and V is TRBV5-5, with D perhaps matching TRBD2 (6 bases). Per the germline V gene, CDR1 is SGHKS and CDR2 is YYEKEE (reference sequence). Between the trimmed V and J ends, which lost 4 bases and 2 bases, there was a span of 15 bases. CDR3 length equals 15 residues. The CDR3: CASSRSGTLQETQYF. CDR3 DNA: TGTGCCAGCAGCCGGTCCGGGACTTTACAAGAGACCCAGTACTTC.